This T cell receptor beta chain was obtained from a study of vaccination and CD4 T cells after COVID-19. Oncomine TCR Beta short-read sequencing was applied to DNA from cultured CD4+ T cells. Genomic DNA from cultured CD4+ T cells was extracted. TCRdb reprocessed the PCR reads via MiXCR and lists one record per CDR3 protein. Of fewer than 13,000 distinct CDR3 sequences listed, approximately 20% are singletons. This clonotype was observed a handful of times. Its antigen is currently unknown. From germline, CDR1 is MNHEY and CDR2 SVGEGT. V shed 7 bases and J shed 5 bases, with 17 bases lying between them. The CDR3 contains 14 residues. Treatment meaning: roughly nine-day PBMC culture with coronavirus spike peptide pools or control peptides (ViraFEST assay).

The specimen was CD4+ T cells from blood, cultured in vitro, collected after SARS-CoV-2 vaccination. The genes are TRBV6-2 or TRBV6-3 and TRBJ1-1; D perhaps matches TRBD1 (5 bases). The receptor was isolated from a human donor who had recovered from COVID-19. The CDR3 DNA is TGTGCCAGCACGGTCCCGGGAAAGGGGACTGAAGCTTTCTTT. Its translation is CASTVPGKGTEAFF.